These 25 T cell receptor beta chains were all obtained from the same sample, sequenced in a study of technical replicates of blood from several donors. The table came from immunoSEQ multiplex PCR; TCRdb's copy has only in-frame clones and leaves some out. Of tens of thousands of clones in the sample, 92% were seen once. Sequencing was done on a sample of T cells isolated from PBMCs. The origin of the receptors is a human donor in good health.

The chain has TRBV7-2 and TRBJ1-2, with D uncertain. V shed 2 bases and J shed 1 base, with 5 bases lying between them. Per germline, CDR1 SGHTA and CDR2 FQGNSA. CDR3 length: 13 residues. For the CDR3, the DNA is TGTGCCAGCAGCTTATACAGTAACTATGGCTACACCTTC. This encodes CASSLYSNYGYTF.

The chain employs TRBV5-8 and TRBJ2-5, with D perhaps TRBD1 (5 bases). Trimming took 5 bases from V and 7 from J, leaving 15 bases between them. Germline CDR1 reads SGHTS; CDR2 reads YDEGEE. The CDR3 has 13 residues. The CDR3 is CASSQPGKATQYF. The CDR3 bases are TGTGCCAGCAGTCAGCCAGGGAAGGCGACCCAGTACTTC.

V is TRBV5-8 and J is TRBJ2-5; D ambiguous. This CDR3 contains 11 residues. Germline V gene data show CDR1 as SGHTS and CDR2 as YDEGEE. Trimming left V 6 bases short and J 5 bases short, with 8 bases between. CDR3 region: CASTRLETQYF. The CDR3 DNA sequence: TGTGCCAGCACTAGGCTGGAGACCCAGTACTTC. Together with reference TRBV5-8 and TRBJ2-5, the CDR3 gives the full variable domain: EAGVTQSPTHLIKTRGQQATLRCSPISGHTSVYWYQQALGLGLQFLLWYDEGEERNRGNFPPRFSGRQFPNYSSELNVNALELEDSALYLCASTRLETQYFGPGTRLLVL.

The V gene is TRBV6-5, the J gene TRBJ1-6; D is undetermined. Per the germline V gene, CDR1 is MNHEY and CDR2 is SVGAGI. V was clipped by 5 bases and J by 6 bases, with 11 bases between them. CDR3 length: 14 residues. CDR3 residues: CASSRGSSNSPLHF. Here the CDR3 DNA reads TGTGCCAGCAGTAGAGGGTCTAGTAATTCACCCCTCCACTTT.

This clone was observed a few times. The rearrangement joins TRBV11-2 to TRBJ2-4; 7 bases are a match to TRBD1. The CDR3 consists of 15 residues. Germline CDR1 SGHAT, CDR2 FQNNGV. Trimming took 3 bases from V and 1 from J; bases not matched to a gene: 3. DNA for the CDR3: TGTGCCAGCAGCTTTCAGGGGGTCGCCAAAAACATTCAGTACTTC. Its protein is CASSFQGVAKNIQYF.

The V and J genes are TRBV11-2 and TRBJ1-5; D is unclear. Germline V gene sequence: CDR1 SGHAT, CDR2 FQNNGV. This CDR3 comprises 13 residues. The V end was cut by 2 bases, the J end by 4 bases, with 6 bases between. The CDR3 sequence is CASSLHSNQPQHF. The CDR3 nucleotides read TGTGCCAGCAGCTTACACAGTAATCAGCCCCAGCATTTT.

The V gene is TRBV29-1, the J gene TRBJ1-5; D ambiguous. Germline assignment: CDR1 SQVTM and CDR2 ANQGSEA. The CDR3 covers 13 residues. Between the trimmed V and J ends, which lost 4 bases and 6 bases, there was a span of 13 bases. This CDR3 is CSVGGNSGQPQHF. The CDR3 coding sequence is TGCAGCGTTGGAGGAAATAGTGGTCAGCCCCAGCATTTT.

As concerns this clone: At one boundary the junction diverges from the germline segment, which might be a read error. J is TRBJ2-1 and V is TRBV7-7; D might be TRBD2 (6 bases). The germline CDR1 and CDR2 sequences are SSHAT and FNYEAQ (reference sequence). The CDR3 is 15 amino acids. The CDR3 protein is CASSLRYSGEGEQFF. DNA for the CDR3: TGTGCTAGCAGCTTACGGTACTCGGGAGAGGGTGAGCAGTTCTTC.

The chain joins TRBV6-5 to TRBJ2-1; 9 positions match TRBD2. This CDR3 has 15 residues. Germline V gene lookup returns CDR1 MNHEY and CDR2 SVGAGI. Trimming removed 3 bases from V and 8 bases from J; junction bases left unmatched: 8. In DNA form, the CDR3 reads TGTGCCAGCAGTTATGCTAGCGGGAACGATTATGAGCAGTTCTTC. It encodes CASSYASGNDYEQFF.

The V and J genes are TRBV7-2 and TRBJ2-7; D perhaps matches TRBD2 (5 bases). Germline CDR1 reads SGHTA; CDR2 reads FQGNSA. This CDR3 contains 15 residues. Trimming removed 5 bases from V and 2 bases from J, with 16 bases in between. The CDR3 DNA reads TGTGCCAGCAGCCTCCGGGGTCTTCAGACCTACGAGCAGTACTTC. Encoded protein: CASSLRGLQTYEQYF.

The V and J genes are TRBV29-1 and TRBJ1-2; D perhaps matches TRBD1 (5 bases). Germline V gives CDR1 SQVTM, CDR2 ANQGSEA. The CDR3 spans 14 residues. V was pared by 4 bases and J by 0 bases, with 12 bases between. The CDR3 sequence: CSVAGRGTNYGYTF. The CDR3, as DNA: TGCAGCGTTGCTGGGAGGGGCACTAACTATGGCTACACCTTC. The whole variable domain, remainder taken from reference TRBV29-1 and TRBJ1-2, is SAVISQKPSRDICQRGTSLTIQCQVDSQVTMMFWYRQQPGQSLTLIATANQGSEATYESGFVIDKFPISRPNLTFSTLTVSNMSPEDSSIYLCSVAGRGTNYGYTFGSGTRLTVV.

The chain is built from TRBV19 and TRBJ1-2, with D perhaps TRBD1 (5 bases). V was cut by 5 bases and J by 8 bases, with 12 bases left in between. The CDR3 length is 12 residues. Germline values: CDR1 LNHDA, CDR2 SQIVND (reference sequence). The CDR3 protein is CASSSEGLGYTF. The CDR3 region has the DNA TGTGCCAGTAGTTCGGAGGGGCTGGGCTACACCTTC.

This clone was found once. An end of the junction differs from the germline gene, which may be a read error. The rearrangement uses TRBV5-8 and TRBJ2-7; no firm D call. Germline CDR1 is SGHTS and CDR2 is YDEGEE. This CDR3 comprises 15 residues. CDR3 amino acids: CASNLEPRSSYEQYF. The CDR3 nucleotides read TGTGCCAGCAACTTGGAACCCAGATCCTCCTACGAGCAGTACTTC.

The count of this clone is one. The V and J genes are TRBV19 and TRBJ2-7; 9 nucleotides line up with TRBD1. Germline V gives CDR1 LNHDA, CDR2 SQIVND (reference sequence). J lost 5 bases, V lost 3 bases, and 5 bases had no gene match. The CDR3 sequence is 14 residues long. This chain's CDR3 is CASSIRTGVNEQYF. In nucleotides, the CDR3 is TGTGCCAGTAGTATCAGGACAGGGGTCAACGAGCAGTACTTC.

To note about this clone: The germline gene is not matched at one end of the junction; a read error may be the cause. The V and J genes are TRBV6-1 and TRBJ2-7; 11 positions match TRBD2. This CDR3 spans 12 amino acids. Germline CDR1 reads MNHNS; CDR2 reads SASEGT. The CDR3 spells CASSPGTSGRFF. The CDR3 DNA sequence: TGTGCCAGCAGCCCCGGAACTAGCGGGAGATTTTTC.

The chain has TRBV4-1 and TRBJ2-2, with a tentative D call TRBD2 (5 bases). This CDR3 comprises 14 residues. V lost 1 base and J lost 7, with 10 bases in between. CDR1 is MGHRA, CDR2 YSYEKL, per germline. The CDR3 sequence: CASSQVVAIGELFF. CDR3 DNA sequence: TGCGCCAGCAGCCAAGTTGTAGCGATCGGGGAGCTGTTTTTT.

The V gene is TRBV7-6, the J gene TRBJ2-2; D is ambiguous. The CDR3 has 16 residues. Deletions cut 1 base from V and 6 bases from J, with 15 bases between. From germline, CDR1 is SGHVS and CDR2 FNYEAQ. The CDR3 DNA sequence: TGTGCCAGCAGCTTAGATTGGGCACTTACCGCCGGGGAGCTGTTTTTT. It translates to CASSLDWALTAGELFF. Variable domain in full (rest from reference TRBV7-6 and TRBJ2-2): GAGVSQSPRYKVTKRGQDVALRCDPISGHVSLYWYRQALGQGPEFLTYFNYEAQQDKSGLPNDRFSAERPEGSISTLTIQRTEQRDSAMYRCASSLDWALTAGELFFGEGSRLTVL.

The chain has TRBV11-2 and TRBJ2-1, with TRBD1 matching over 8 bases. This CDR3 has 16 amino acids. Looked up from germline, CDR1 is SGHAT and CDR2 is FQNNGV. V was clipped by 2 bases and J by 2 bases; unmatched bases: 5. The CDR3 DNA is TGTGCCAGCAGCTTAATCCAGGGGGCGCCCTACAATGAGCAGTTCTTC. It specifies CASSLIQGAPYNEQFF. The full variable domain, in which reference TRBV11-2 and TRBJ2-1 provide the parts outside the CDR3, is EAGVAQSPRYKIIEKRQSVAFWCNPISGHATLYWYQQILGQGPKLLIQFQNNGVVDDSQLPKDRFSAERLKGVDSTLKIQPAKLEDSAVYLCASSLIQGAPYNEQFFGPGTRLTVL.

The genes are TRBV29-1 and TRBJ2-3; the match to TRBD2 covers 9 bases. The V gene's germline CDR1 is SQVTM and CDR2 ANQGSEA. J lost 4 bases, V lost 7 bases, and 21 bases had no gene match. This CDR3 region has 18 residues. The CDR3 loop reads CSAQARQSSGIEADTQYF. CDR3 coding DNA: TGCAGCGCCCAGGCTCGGCAATCTAGCGGGATCGAGGCAGATACGCAGTATTTT.

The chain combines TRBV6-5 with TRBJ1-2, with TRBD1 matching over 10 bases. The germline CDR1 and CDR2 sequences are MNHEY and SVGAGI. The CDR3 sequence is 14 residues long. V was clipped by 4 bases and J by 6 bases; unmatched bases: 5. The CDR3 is CASSFLGQGNGYTF. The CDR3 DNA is TGTGCCAGCAGTTTCCTGGGACAGGGGAATGGCTACACCTTC.

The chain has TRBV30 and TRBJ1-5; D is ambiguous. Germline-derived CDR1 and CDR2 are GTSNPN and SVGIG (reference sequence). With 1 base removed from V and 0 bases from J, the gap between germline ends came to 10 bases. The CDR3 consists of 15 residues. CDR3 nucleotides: TGTGCCTGGAGTGGGGGAGGAGTTAGCAATCAGCCCCAGCATTTT. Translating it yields CAWSGGGVSNQPQHF.

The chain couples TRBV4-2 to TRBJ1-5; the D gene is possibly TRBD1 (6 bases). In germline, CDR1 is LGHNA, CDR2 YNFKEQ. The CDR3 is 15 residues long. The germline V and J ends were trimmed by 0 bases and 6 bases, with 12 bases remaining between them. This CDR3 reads CASSQEGGGTQPQHF. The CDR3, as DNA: TGTGCCAGCAGCCAAGAAGGGGGGGGCACTCAGCCCCAGCATTTT.

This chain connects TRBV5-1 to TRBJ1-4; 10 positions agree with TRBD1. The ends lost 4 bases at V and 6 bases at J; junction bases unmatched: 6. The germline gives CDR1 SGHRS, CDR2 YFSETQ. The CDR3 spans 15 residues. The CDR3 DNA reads TGCGCCAGCAGCCCGGACAGGGGGATATATGAAAAACTGTTTTTT. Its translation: CASSPDRGIYEKLFF. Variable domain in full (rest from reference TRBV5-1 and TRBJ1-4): KAGVTQTPRYLIKTRGQQVTLSCSPISGHRSVSWYQQTPGQGLQFLFEYFSETQRNKGNFPGRFSGRQFSNSRSEMNVSTLELGDSALYLCASSPDRGIYEKLFFGSGTQLSVL.

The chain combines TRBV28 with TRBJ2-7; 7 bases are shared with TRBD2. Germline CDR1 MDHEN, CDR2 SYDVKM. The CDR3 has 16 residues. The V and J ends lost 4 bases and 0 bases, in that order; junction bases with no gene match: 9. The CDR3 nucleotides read TGTGCCAGCAGTTACCTCTCTAGCGGAGCCTCCTACGAGCAGTACTTC. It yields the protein CASSYLSSGASYEQYF.

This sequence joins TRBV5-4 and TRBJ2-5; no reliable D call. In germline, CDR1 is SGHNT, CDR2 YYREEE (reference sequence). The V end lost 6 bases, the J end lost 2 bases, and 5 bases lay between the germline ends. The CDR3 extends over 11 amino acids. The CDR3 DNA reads TGTGCCAGCACTAGACAAGAGACCCAGTACTTC. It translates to CASTRQETQYF.